The clone carrying this T cell receptor beta chain came up once. Its antigen remains unidentified. This entry is derived from a study of T cell responses to AZD1222 COVID-19 vaccine. Study-wide findings and caveats: Unmutated regions of variants are reportedly targeted by nearly half of spike-specific TCRs. Most donors were white British, females outnumbered males, and clonal diversity was possibly underestimated. Baseline seropositivity occurred in only a handful of AZD1222 recipients. Along spike, vaccine-associated CD4 TCRs were found throughout, with dominance at 160-218 and 743-854.

Germline assignment: CDR1 SGHTA and CDR2 FQGNSA. V lost 5 bases and J 1 base, leaving 17 bases between the germline ends. CDR3 length equals 16 residues. Sequencing was performed with immunoSEQ multiplex PCR; in TCRdb, only in-frame clones are kept and a portion is missing. In the table there are around 100,000 clones, about 91% of which are singletons. The receptor was isolated from an adult who received the AZD1222 COVID-19 vaccine. The input for sequencing was peripheral blood, taken 28 days after the second AZD1222 dose. The rearrangement uses TRBV7-2 and TRBJ1-1; possibly TRBD1 for D (6 bases). CDR3 amino acids: CASSPYSGHTNTEAFF. In nucleotides, the CDR3 is TGTGCCAGCAGCCCGTATTCGGGACACACGAACACTGAAGCTTTCTTT.